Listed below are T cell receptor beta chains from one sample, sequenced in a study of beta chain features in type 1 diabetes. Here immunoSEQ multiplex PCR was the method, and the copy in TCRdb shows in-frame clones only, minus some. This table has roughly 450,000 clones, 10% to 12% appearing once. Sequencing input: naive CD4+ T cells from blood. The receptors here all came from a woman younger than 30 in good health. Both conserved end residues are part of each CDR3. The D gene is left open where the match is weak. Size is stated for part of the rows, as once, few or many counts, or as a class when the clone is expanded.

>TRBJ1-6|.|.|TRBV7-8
TGTGCCAGCAGCTTTACAGGGCCCGGGGCGCCCCTCCACTTT
CASSFTGPGAPLHF
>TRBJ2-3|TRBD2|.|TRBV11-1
TGTGCCAGCAGCCTAAGACTAGCGGGGCCCACAGATACGCAGTATTTT
CASSLRLAGPTDTQYF
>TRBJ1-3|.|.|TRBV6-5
TGTGCCAGCAGTACGACAGGTCAAGATGGAAACACCATATATTTT
CASSTTGQDGNTIYF
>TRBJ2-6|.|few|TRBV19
TGTGCCAGTAGTAGCCAAGGTGATAGGGCCAACGTCCTGACTTTC
CASSSQGDRANVLTF
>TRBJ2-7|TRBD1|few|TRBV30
TGTGCCTGGAAGGGTACAGGGGCCAACTTCTACGAGCAGTACTTC
CAWKGTGANFYEQYF
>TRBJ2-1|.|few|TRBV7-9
TGTGCCAGCTCCCAACCTGGAGGGCACAATGAGCAGTTCTTC
CASSQPGGHNEQFF
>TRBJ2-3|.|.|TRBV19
TGTGCCAGTAGTATGCAAACAGATACGCAGTATTTT
CASSMQTDTQYF
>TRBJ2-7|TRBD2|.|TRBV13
TGTGCCAGCAGCTCCTTCGGGACTAGCGGCTCCTACGAGCAGTACTTC
CASSSFGTSGSYEQYF
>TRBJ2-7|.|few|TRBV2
TGTGCCAGCAATTACCGCAGGGAAAACTACGAGCAGTACTTC
CASNYRRENYEQYF
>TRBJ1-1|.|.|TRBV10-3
TGTGCCATCAGTCACCAGAACACTGAAGCTTTCTTT
CAISHQNTEAFF
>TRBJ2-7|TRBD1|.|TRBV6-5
TGTGCCAGCAGTTACTACTCAGGACAGGCGAGCTACGAGCAGTACTTC
CASSYYSGQASYEQYF
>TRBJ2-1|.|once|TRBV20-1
TGCAGTGCTGTAGGAGGAGCCTGGCAGTTCTTC
CSAVGGAWQFF
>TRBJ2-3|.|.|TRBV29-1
TGCAGCGTTGCAGGAAGTTCCCCCGGAACGGATACGCAGTATTTT
CSVAGSSPGTDTQYF
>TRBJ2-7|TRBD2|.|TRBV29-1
TGCAGCGTAGGACTAGCGGCCTACGAGCAGTACTTC
CSVGLAAYEQYF
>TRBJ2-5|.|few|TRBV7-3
TGTGCCAGCAGCCCCGCAGCCAGCGGGGAGACCCAGTACTTC
CASSPAASGETQYF
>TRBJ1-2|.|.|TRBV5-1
TGCGCCAGCAGCTTGGACAGGGACTATGGCTACACCTTC
CASSLDRDYGYTF
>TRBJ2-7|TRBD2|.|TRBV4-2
TGTGCCAGCAGCTCCCTGCGGGGGACCTACGAGCAGTACTTC
CASSSLRGTYEQYF
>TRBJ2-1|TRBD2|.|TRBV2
TGTGCCAGCAGTGTTGGACAAGCTAGCGGGAGGATCTCCTACAATGAGCAGTTCTTC
CASSVGQASGRISYNEQFF
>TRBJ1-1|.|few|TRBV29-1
TGCAGCGTTTCTCCCGTGGAGACTGAAGCTTTCTTT
CSVSPVETEAFF
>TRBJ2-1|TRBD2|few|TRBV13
TGTGCCAGCAGGGGACTAGCGCGAGGGAATGAGCAGTTCTTC
CASRGLARGNEQFF
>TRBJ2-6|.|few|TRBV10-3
TGTGCCATCAGTACAGGGACTGGGGCCAACGTCCTGACTTTC
CAISTGTGANVLTF
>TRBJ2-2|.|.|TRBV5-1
TGCGCCAGCAGCTTGGCACAGGAGGTCGGGGAGCTGTTTTTT
CASSLAQEVGELFF
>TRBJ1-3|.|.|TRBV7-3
TGTGCCAGCAGCTTATCAGGGTCCTCTGGAAACACCATATATTTT
CASSLSGSSGNTIYF
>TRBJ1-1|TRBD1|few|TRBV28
TGTGCCAGCAGTTTGTCCCGGGACAGTGAAGCTTTCTTT
CASSLSRDSEAFF
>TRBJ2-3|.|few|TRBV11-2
TGTGCCAGCAGGGTCCGCGGGGCGGATACGCAGTATTTT
CASRVRGADTQYF